This T cell receptor delta chain was profiled in a study of gamma-delta chains in newborns, infants, children. Across the whole study: Microbial exposure reportedly drives polyclonal innate γδ T cell expansion after birth.

As regards this clone: This CDR3 is also generated by other DNA sequences in the sample.

TCRdb called clones anew from the reads with CATT. The sample includes more than 3,500 delta-chain clones, more than 5% of them seen just once. V was pared by 0 bases and J by 2 bases, with 2 bases of the junction left unmatched. CDR3 size: 17 residues. Germline V gives CDR1 GEAIGNYY, CDR2 EKD. The sequence was obtained from a child who was a newborn, infant or young child, either healthy, febrile or measles-vaccinated (not recorded which). The material sequenced was blood. This chain connects TRDV2 to TRDJ2; 13 bases map to TRDD3. The chain's CDR3 is CACDTVLGDTLTAQLFF. CDR3 DNA sequence: TGTGCCTGTGACACCGTACTGGGGGATACGTTGACAGCACAACTCTTCTTT.